The rows below give T cell receptor beta chains drawn from one sample of a study of cytomegalovirus exposure and HLA in healthy donors. Produced via immunoSEQ multiplex PCR; TCRdb's table is partial and in-frame only. The sample records over 150,000 clones, roughly 83% being singletons. The sample was PBMCs. These receptor sequences come from a boy under 10 years old in good health and CMV-seronegative. CDR3s include the opening cysteine and the closing phenylalanine or tryptophan. Fields, in order: J gene, D gene, clone size, V gene, CDR3 DNA, CDR3 protein. D genes are given only for firm matches. Where a row states a size, it is once, few, many or the class of an expanded clone; other rows omit it.

TRBJ1-5 - few TRBV28 TGTGCCAGCAGCCCTTGGGAGGACAATCAGCCCCAGCATTTT CASSPWEDNQPQHF
TRBJ2-2 - few TRBV5-1 TGCGCCAGCAGCAAGACAGGAGCCGCGTACGACGCCACCGGGGAGCTGTTTTTT CASSKTGAAYDATGELFF
TRBJ2-7 - - TRBV7-6 TGTGCCAGCAGCTTAACGTTAGGGAGAACCTACGAGCAGTACTTC CASSLTLGRTYEQYF
TRBJ1-4 - - TRBV4-1 TGCGCCAGCAGCCAAGATAGGATAGGGCAGGGCACAGGTGAAAAACTGTTTTTT CASSQDRIGQGTGEKLFF
TRBJ2-2 - - TRBV11-2 TGTGCCAGCAGCACCCTCAAGGGAGGCAGAAGGAACACCGGGGAGCTGTTTTTT CASSTLKGGRRNTGELFF
TRBJ2-5 TRBD1 once TRBV13 TGTGCCAGCAGCTCGACAGGGGCCCAAGAGACCCAGTACTTC CASSSTGAQETQYF
TRBJ2-3 TRBD1 - TRBV5-1 TGCGCCAGCAGCCTAAGGACAGGGTCTAGCACAGATACGCAGTATTTT CASSLRTGSSTDTQYF
TRBJ1-5 - few TRBV5-4 TGTGCCAGCAGCTTTGGAGGCGATGATCAGCCCCAGCATTTT CASSFGGDDQPQHF
TRBJ2-5 TRBD1 - TRBV19 TGTGCCAGTAGCGGACAGGGTGGGGAGACCCAGTACTTC CASSGQGGETQYF
TRBJ2-7 TRBD2 - TRBV7-2 TGTGCCAGCAGCCCTGAACAGGCGGGGGAGTGGGGGGAGCAGTACTTC CASSPEQAGEWGEQYF
TRBJ2-3 - - TRBV29-1 TGCAGCGCCCGCAGGGGCGAGGCGAGCACAGATACGCAGTATTTT CSARRGEASTDTQYF
TRBJ2-5 TRBD2 - TRBV5-6 TGTGCCAGCTGCCGGGGGCTAGCGGGACTCCTACTCCAAGAGACCCAGTACTTC CASCRGLAGLLLQETQYF
TRBJ1-1 TRBD1 - TRBV28 TGTGCCAGCAGTGGCAGGGGGCCGAACACTGAAGCTTTCTTT CASSGRGPNTEAFF
TRBJ2-7 TRBD1 - TRBV5-1 TGCGCCAGCAGCTTCCGACAGGGTACCTACGAGCAGTACTTC CASSFRQGTYEQYF
TRBJ2-7 - - TRBV4-1 TGCGCCAGCAGCCAAGTCCCCGGCTACGAGCAGTACTTC CASSQVPGYEQYF
TRBJ1-3 - - TRBV23-1 TGCGCCAGCTCACAGAAGAGACGAAACACCATATATTTT CASSQKRRNTIYF
TRBJ2-1 TRBD2 - TRBV5-4 TGTGCCAGCAGCCGGGGGACTAGCGGGAGGGGGTACAATGAGCAGTTCTTC CASSRGTSGRGYNEQFF
TRBJ2-1 TRBD2 - TRBV6-6 TGTGCCAGCAGTTACCGAGGACTAGCGGAGGTCAATGAGCAGTTCTTC CASSYRGLAEVNEQFF
TRBJ2-6 - - TRBV5-1 TGCGCCAGCAGCTTGGACAGGGGGGGCGCCAACGTCCTGACTTTC CASSLDRGGANVLTF
TRBJ1-3 - - TRBV5-1 TGCGCCAGCAGCTTGGACATTGGAAACACCATATATTTT CASSLDIGNTIYF
TRBJ2-7 TRBD2 - TRBV5-1 TGCGCCAGCAGTCGGACCGGGACTACCGGCTCAGGTGGCTACGAGCAGTACTTC CASSRTGTTGSGGYEQYF
TRBJ2-5 TRBD1 once TRBV23-1 TGCGCCAGCACCCGAGGACAGGGGGTTGAGACCCAGTACTTC CASTRGQGVETQYF
TRBJ1-1 - - TRBV30 TGTGCCTGGGTAACGGGGTTCAACACTGAAGCTTTCTTT CAWVTGFNTEAFF
TRBJ2-5 - - TRBV7-2 TGTGCCAGCAGCTTATTTAGCTTCGAGACCCAGTACTTC CASSLFSFETQYF
TRBJ1-5 - - TRBV7-8 TGTGCCAGCAGCCGAGAGGGAGGTGGGGGGAATCAGCCCCAGCATTTT CASSREGGGGNQPQHF
TRBJ2-7 - - TRBV6-4 TGTGCCAGCAGTGATCTAGAGCCCTACGAGCAGTACTTC CASSDLEPYEQYF
TRBJ2-5 TRBD2 - TRBV4-1 TGCGCCAGCAGCCAAGATGCGGGAGGACTGGAGACCCAGTACTTC CASSQDAGGLETQYF
TRBJ1-2 - - TRBV28 TGTGCCAGCAGTCCACCGGACAGCCGAGGCTACACCTTC CASSPPDSRGYTF
TRBJ2-3 - - TRBV19 TGTGCCAGTATAGGGGCCAAATACACAGATACGCAGTATTTT CASIGAKYTDTQYF
TRBJ1-1 - - TRBV18 TGTGCCAGCTCACCGTCGGGTACCACTGAAGCTTTCTTT CASSPSGTTEAFF
TRBJ2-1 - few TRBV7-3 TGTGCCAGCAGCTTGGATCCCCCTAGGGGCCACAATGAGCAGTTCTTC CASSLDPPRGHNEQFF
TRBJ2-7 - - TRBV2 TGTGCCAGCAGTGAAATTTACTGGGAGCAGTACTTC CASSEIYWEQYF
TRBJ1-1 TRBD1 - TRBV19 TGTGCCAGTAGTATCGTGGGACAGGGATCGACTGAAGCTTTCTTT CASSIVGQGSTEAFF
TRBJ2-2 TRBD2 - TRBV5-1 TGCGCCAGCAGCCCGGGACTAGCGGTCAACACCGGGGAGCTGTTTTTT CASSPGLAVNTGELFF
TRBJ2-5 TRBD2 - TRBV28 TGTGCCAGCAGTAAGCTAGCGGGAGGTGAGCAGTACTTC CASSKLAGGEQYF
TRBJ1-2 TRBD1 - TRBV27 TGTGCCAGCAGTTTAGAGGGGGCCGGGTATGGCTACACCTTC CASSLEGAGYGYTF
TRBJ2-7 TRBD1 - TRBV5-4 TGTGCCAGCAGCTACCCGGGACAGGGTAGCGAGCAGTACTTC CASSYPGQGSEQYF
TRBJ2-7 TRBD2 - TRBV30 TGTGCCTGGAGTAAGGTTAGCGGGAGTCTTCGAAGCTCCTACGAGCAGTACTTC CAWSKVSGSLRSSYEQYF
TRBJ2-5 TRBD2 - TRBV14 TGTGCCAGCAGCCTTACTAGCGGGAGAGCAGAGACCCAGTACTTC CASSLTSGRAETQYF
TRBJ1-2 - - TRBV19 TGTGCCAGTAGTATAAGTCTGGCAGGGATTGACTATGGCTACACCTTC CASSISLAGIDYGYTF
TRBJ2-6 - few TRBV7-8 TGTGCCAGCAGCTTACGACCCGGGACAACTGGGGCCAACGTCCTGACTTTC CASSLRPGTTGANVLTF
TRBJ2-5 TRBD2 - TRBV7-9 TGTACCAGCAGCTTTTCGGGACTAGCGGGAGGGCAGGAGACCCAGTACTTC CTSSFSGLAGGQETQYF
TRBJ2-7 TRBD1 - TRBV7-9 TGTGCCAGCAGCTCCACCGTCTGGGGGACAGGCTACGAGCAGTACTTC CASSSTVWGTGYEQYF
TRBJ1-1 TRBD1 - TRBV5-1 TGCGCCAGCAGCTTGGGGAGGGGGCCGGGTGAAGCTTTCTTT CASSLGRGPGEAFF